This TCR beta chain is from a study of monozygotic twins with inflammatory bowel disease. Notes on the study in general: Concordance status among twins (concordant versus discordant) showed no link to repertoire similarity, possibly from limited power.

Comment on this clonotype: What it recognizes is unknown.

TCRdb reanalyzed the 5' RACE reads and collapses them to one entry per CDR3 protein, without DNA. The sample totals 440,000 or so distinct CDR3 sequences. This CDR3 comprises 14 residues. In germline, CDR1 is SGHVS, CDR2 FQNEAQ. V usage is TRBV7-8 and J usage is TRBJ2-7; TCRdb outputs TRBD1, but without DNA this stays unchecked. The TCR sequence derives from a human donor with ulcerative colitis or Crohn's disease, or a healthy co-twin of an affected twin (not recorded which). The specimen sequenced was blood. CDR3: CASSMDLSSYEQYF.